A single sample is the source of the 23 T cell receptor beta chains below, sequenced in a study of cytomegalovirus exposure and HLA in healthy donors. The primer mix had 60 Vbeta and 13 Jbeta primers. Libraries were prepared by immunoSEQ multiplex PCR; TCRdb keeps only in-frame clonotypes and omits some of them. In the table there are over 65,000 clones, roughly four fifths of which are singletons. Sequenced material: PBMCs. All receptors derive from a woman younger than 45 in good health and CMV-seropositive.

The V and J genes are TRBV5-6 and TRBJ2-5; TRBD1 is a possible D gene (6 bases). The J call may be incorrect, as the DNA end agrees better with TRBJ2-7. The CDR3 loop spans 15 amino acids. Germline assignment: CDR1 SGHDT and CDR2 YYEEEE. This CDR3 reads CASSLAGTLTYEQYF. The CDR3 nucleotides are TGTGCCAGCAGCTTGGCGGGGACACTTACCTACGAGCAGTACTTC.

This clone appeared a few times. The CDR3 DNA follows: TGCGCCAGCAGCCAAGATCTACGGGAGGGACGCTACGAGCAGTACTTC. It yields the protein CASSQDLREGRYEQYF. The chain combines TRBV4-3 with TRBJ2-7; 8 bases are shared with TRBD2. J lost 3 bases, V lost 0 bases, and 7 bases had no gene match. The CDR3 runs 16 residues. From germline, CDR1 is LGHNA and CDR2 YSLEER.

This clone was counted a few times. This chain uses TRBV6-5 with TRBJ1-1; D is unclear. Trimming removed 5 bases at V and 3 bases at J, with 16 bases between. Germline CDR1 reads MNHEY; CDR2 reads SVGAGI. This CDR3 contains 15 residues. The CDR3 sequence: CASSPGPGRDTEAFF. CDR3 nucleotides: TGTGCCAGCAGTCCAGGACCCGGGAGGGACACTGAAGCTTTCTTT.

This sequence joins TRBV9 and TRBJ2-2, with 12 bases lining up with TRBD2. This CDR3 has 16 amino acids. The germline V gene has CDR1 SGDLS and CDR2 YYNGEE. Germline trimming cut 3 bases from V and 6 bases from J; bases unmatched to any gene: 6. The CDR3 nucleotides read TGTGCCAGCAGCGCCGAGAGACTAGCGGGAGCCGGGGAGCTGTTTTTT. It yields the protein CASSAERLAGAGELFF.

The chain employs TRBV15 and TRBJ2-7; a weak D match, TRBD1 (6 bases). The germline CDR1 and CDR2 sequences are LNHNV and YYDKDF (reference sequence). Trimming left V 5 bases short and J 3 bases short, with 17 bases between. The CDR3 loop spans 15 amino acids. The chain's CDR3 is CATSGEQGSHYEQYF. As DNA, the CDR3 is TGTGCCACCAGCGGCGAACAGGGCTCTCACTACGAGCAGTACTTC.

Only a few counts were recorded for this clone. The rearrangement joins TRBV7-9 to TRBJ2-5; D may be TRBD2 (6 bases). The CDR3 extends over 14 amino acids. Germline lookup yields CDR1 SEHNR and CDR2 FQNEAQ (reference sequence). V lost 1 base and J 1 base, leaving 7 bases between the germline ends. The CDR3 DNA reads TGTGCCAGCAGCTTAGGGGACTTCCAAGAGACCCAGTACTTC. It encodes CASSLGDFQETQYF. Full variable domain (missing parts from reference TRBV7-9 and TRBJ2-5): DTGVSQNPRHKITKRGQNVTFRCDPISEHNRLYWYRQTLGQGPEFLTYFQNEAQLEKSRLLSDRFSAERPKGSFSTLEIQRTEQGDSAMYLCASSLGDFQETQYFGPGTRLLVL.

The V and J genes are TRBV28 and TRBJ2-5; D is perhaps TRBD2 (5 bases). The germline V and J ends were trimmed by 6 bases and 2 bases, with 7 bases remaining between them. CDR1 and CDR2 (germline): MDHEN, SYDVKM. CDR3 length equals 12 residues. CDR3 nucleotide sequence: TGTGCCAGCAGAGCGGTACAAGAGACCCAGTACTTC. Amino acids: CASRAVQETQYF.

This CDR3 reads CASSYSGTPFSAPLHF. The CDR3 region has the DNA TGTGCCAGCAGTTACTCCGGGACACCCTTTAGCGCACCCCTCCACTTT. This chain connects TRBV6-5 to TRBJ1-6; possible D gene TRBD1, 6 bases. The V gene's germline CDR1 is MNHEY and CDR2 SVGAGI. V shed 0 bases and J shed 11 bases, with 17 bases lying between them. The CDR3 is made up of 16 amino acids.

The chain recombines TRBV14 with TRBJ2-5, with 8 bases lining up with TRBD2. The V segment lost 4 bases and the J segment 4 bases; nucleotides outside the gene matches: 8. CDR1 is SGHDN, CDR2 FVKESK, per germline. This CDR3 has 15 amino acids. As DNA, the CDR3 is TGTGCCAGCAGCCGAGCGGGGGAATCTGGAGAGACCCAGTACTTC. It translates to CASSRAGESGETQYF.

This clone was recorded a few times. The chain couples TRBV2 to TRBJ1-2; D is possibly TRBD1 (5 bases). Germline assignment: CDR1 SNHLY and CDR2 FYNNEI. V was clipped by 7 bases and J by 8 bases, with 17 bases between them. This CDR3 comprises 13 residues. The DNA for the CDR3 is TGTGCCAGCACCCTCGGGGGGTTTAGCGGCTACACCTTC. It is translated as CASTLGGFSGYTF.

This chain links TRBV2 with TRBJ2-5, with D hard to call. CDR3 size: 13 residues. The V gene's germline CDR1 is SNHLY and CDR2 FYNNEI. V was shortened by 3 bases and J by 5 bases, with 10 bases between the two germline ends. This CDR3 is CASSDRLRETQYF. CDR3 sequence (DNA): TGTGCCAGCAGTGATCGGTTACGGGAGACCCAGTACTTC.

The chain carries TRBV27 and TRBJ1-2; maybe TRBD1 (6 bases). V shed 6 bases and J shed 8 bases, with 22 bases lying between them. CDR3 length: 15 residues. CDR1 and CDR2 (germline): MNHEY, SMNVEV (reference sequence). CDR3 in amino acids: CASSLGAVAMGGYTF. The CDR3 nucleotides read TGTGCCAGCAGCTTGGGGGCAGTGGCCATGGGAGGCTACACCTTC.

The chain recombines TRBV12-5 with TRBJ2-7; D is undetermined. V was trimmed by 1 base and J by 5 bases, leaving 6 bases between them. The germline V gene has CDR1 LGHNT and CDR2 FRNRAP. This CDR3 comprises 12 residues. CDR3 protein: CASGLGLNEQYF. CDR3 sequence (DNA): TGTGCTAGTGGTTTGGGACTTAACGAGCAGTACTTC. Complete variable domain (other parts from reference TRBV12-5 and TRBJ2-7): DARVTQTPRHKVTEMGQEVTMRCQPILGHNTVFWYRQTMMQGLELLAYFRNRAPLDDSGMPKDRFSAEMPDATLATLKIQPSEPRDSAVYFCASGLGLNEQYFGPGTRLTVT.

The chain carries TRBV27 and TRBJ2-3; TRBD1 matches at 7 bases. Trimming cost V 4 bases and J 2 bases; bases outside gene matches: 3. CDR1 is MNHEY, CDR2 SMNVEV, per germline (reference sequence). The CDR3 contains 14 residues. The DNA for the CDR3 is TGTGCCAGCAGTTCGACAGGGTACACAGATACGCAGTATTTT. Translated: CASSSTGYTDTQYF.

The chain has TRBV6-1 and TRBJ2-7; 7 positions agree with TRBD2. The J segment lost 3 bases and the V segment lost 1 base, leaving 3 bases of the junction unmatched. The CDR3 loop spans 14 amino acids. CDR1 and CDR2 from the germline V gene are MNHNS and SASEGT. CDR3 in amino acids: CASSEGGGIYEQYF. DNA for the CDR3: TGTGCCAGCAGTGAAGGCGGGGGAATCTACGAGCAGTACTTC.

This clone was observed a single time. CDR3 protein: CASSKGSGRALDTQYF. DNA for the CDR3: TGTGCCAGCAGTAAGGGGAGCGGGAGGGCCTTGGATACGCAGTATTTT. The V and J genes are TRBV27 and TRBJ2-3, with 10 bases aligning to TRBD2. CDR3 length: 16 residues. CDR1 and CDR2 (germline): MNHEY, SMNVEV (reference sequence). V shed 5 bases and J 6 bases; nucleotides not matched to a gene: 11.

The chain joins TRBV11-2 to TRBJ2-7; D remains unclear. The germline V gene has CDR1 SGHAT and CDR2 FQNNGV. Trimming shortened V by 3 bases and J by 6 bases, and 15 bases separated the two germline ends. The CDR3 runs to 14 residues. The CDR3, as DNA: TGTGCCAGCAGCTTTTCTCTCATCCGAGGCGAGCAGTACTTC. Translated, it gives CASSFSLIRGEQYF.

This chain joins TRBV5-8 and TRBJ2-2, with D perhaps matching TRBD1 (6 bases). Germline V CDR1 and CDR2: SGHTS, YDEGEE. V dropped 4 bases and J dropped 7 bases, with 17 bases sitting between them. This CDR3 has 15 amino acids. CDR3: CASSKDQGRGGELFF. CDR3 sequence (DNA): TGTGCCAGCAGCAAAGATCAGGGGCGCGGCGGGGAGCTGTTTTTT.

The rearrangement uses TRBV15 and TRBJ2-3; TRBD2 matches 8 bases. The CDR3 totals 16 residues. CDR1 and CDR2 (germline): LNHNV, YYDKDF (reference sequence). J was trimmed by 5 bases and V by 0 bases; bases with no gene match: 7. The CDR3 DNA reads as TGTGCCACCAGCAGAGAATCCGGGGGGGGGAAAGATACGCAGTATTTT. As protein: CATSRESGGGKDTQYF.

This clone occurred a few times. This chain connects TRBV5-1 to TRBJ2-5, with 8 bases lining up with TRBD1. The CDR3 sequence is 13 residues long. The germline V gene has CDR1 SGHRS and CDR2 YFSETQ. The J segment lost 2 bases and the V segment lost 9 bases, leaving 6 bases of the junction unmatched. DNA for the CDR3: TGCGCCAACCAAAGACAGGGGCAAGAGACCCAGTACTTC. Its protein is CANQRQGQETQYF.

Only one count was recorded for this clone. This chain joins TRBV9 and TRBJ1-6, with D tentatively TRBD1 (6 bases). V was shortened by 3 bases and J by 7 bases, with 11 bases between the two germline ends. CDR1 and CDR2 from the germline V gene are SGDLS and YYNGEE. The CDR3 spans 14 residues. For the CDR3, the DNA is TGTGCCAGCAGCGATGTCAGGGGAAATTCACCCCTCCACTTT. Protein product: CASSDVRGNSPLHF.

This clone occurred once. This sequence joins TRBV4-3 and TRBJ2-2; the D gene is possibly TRBD2 (7 bases). This CDR3 is built from 20 residues. The V end lost 1 base, the J end lost 6 bases, and 27 bases lay between the germline ends. The V gene's germline CDR1 is LGHNA and CDR2 YSLEER. CDR3 sequence: CASSQAPGRGEVSYSGELFF. CDR3 DNA sequence: TGCGCCAGCAGCCAAGCCCCGGGGAGGGGGGAAGTGTCATACTCCGGGGAGCTGTTTTTT.

In its sample, this clone was seen a few times. CDR3 loop: CASSLGLPLVPYEQYF. In DNA, the CDR3 is TGTGCCAGCAGTTTAGGACTACCCCTAGTCCCCTACGAGCAGTACTTC. This chain connects TRBV27 to TRBJ2-7, with D tentatively TRBD2 (6 bases). Germline CDR1 is MNHEY and CDR2 is SMNVEV (reference sequence). The CDR3 is 16 amino acids. Between the trimmed V and J ends, which lost 2 bases and 2 bases, there was a span of 16 bases.